Following are 24 T cell receptor beta chains from one sample sequenced in a study of blood T cell repertoires in COVID-19. Sequenced by immunoSEQ multiplex PCR; TCRdb stores in-frame clones only, minus some. This table holds approximately 180,000 clones, about 75% found once. Sequencing was carried out using peripheral blood. These receptor sequences come from a woman between 70 and 85 years old with acute or convalescent COVID-19.

The J gene is TRBJ2-1, the V gene TRBV5-4; 10 nucleotides line up with TRBD2. The CDR3 spans 16 residues. CDR1 SGHNT and CDR2 YYREEE come from the germline V gene (reference sequence). V shed 0 bases, J shed 4 bases, and the junction held 4 bases outside the gene matches. The CDR3 DNA is TGTGCCAGCAGCTTGGACCCTAGCGGGAGATACAATGAGCAGTTCTTC. Protein product: CASSLDPSGRYNEQFF.

This clone was recorded once. The V gene is TRBV7-8, the J gene TRBJ1-3; 7 nucleotides line up with TRBD1. The CDR3 is 15 residues long. The V segment lost 2 bases and the J segment 3 bases; nucleotides outside the gene matches: 4. CDR1 is SGHVS, CDR2 FQNEAQ, per germline. CDR3 sequence reads: CASSLQGVGGNTIYF. CDR3 sequence (DNA): TGTGCCAGCAGCTTACAGGGGGTTGGTGGAAACACCATATATTTT.

This chain uses TRBV5-1 with TRBJ2-1; 7 bases map to TRBD1. The CDR3 has 17 residues. Germline V gives CDR1 SGHRS, CDR2 YFSETQ. With 4 bases clipped from V and 9 bases from J, the junction kept 19 bases outside the gene matches. CDR3 region: CASSVDLVQTGLVEQFF. DNA of the CDR3: TGCGCCAGCAGCGTTGACCTGGTCCAGACAGGGTTAGTTGAGCAGTTCTTC.

There are many counts of this clone. This rearrangement joins TRBV19 to TRBJ1-5, with D possibly matching TRBD1 (6 bases). Trimming removed 5 bases at V and 0 bases at J, with 8 bases between. The CDR3 sequence is 14 residues long. Germline V gene data show CDR1 as LNHDA and CDR2 as SQIVND (reference sequence). CDR3 nucleotides: TGTGCCAGTAGTTACAGGGATAGCAATCAGCCCCAGCATTTT. It encodes CASSYRDSNQPQHF.

The chain employs TRBV7-3 and TRBJ2-2, with TRBD2 matching 8 bases. Germline CDR1 SGHTA, CDR2 FQGTGA. The length of the CDR3 is 16 residues. The V gene end was trimmed by 4 bases and the J gene end by 4 bases; junction bases not matched to a gene: 8. The CDR3 loop is CASSWSGRVATGELFF. The CDR3 region has the DNA TGTGCCAGCAGCTGGTCCGGGAGGGTAGCCACCGGGGAGCTGTTTTTT. The whole variable domain, filled in from reference TRBV7-3 and TRBJ2-2, reads GAGVSQTPSNKVTEKGKYVELRCDPISGHTALYWYRQSLGQGPEFLIYFQGTGAADDSGLPNDRFFAVRPEGSVSTLKIQRTERGDSAVYLCASSWSGRVATGELFFGEGSRLTVL.

The chain uses TRBV19 and TRBJ1-2; perhaps TRBD1 as D (5 bases). Germline V gene data show CDR1 as LNHDA and CDR2 as SQIVND (reference sequence). Trimming took off 7 bases at V and 4 bases at J, with 25 bases between the two ends. This CDR3 spans 17 amino acids. The CDR3 DNA reads as TGTGCCAGTAACCCAATGGGAGGACATACGGGGATCTATGGCTACACCTTC. Translating gives CASNPMGGHTGIYGYTF.

A single count supports this clone. The chain employs TRBV12-3 or TRBV12-4 and TRBJ1-6; D is perhaps TRBD1 (6 bases). V dropped 5 bases and J dropped 7 bases, with 6 bases sitting between them. This CDR3 comprises 12 residues. CDR3 nucleotide sequence: TGTGCCAGCAGTACAGGGAATTCACCCCTCCACTTT. Protein: CASSTGNSPLHF.

The chain employs TRBV3-1 (or the pseudogene TRBV3-2) and TRBJ2-7, with 7 bases that match TRBD2. V lost 0 bases to trimming and J lost 2 bases; unmatched junction nucleotides: 4. The germline V gene encodes CDR1 LGHDT and CDR2 YNNKEL (reference sequence). The CDR3 length is 15 residues. CDR3: CASSQDSTSPYEQYF. The DNA of the CDR3 is TGTGCCAGCAGCCAAGATTCGACTAGCCCCTACGAGCAGTACTTC.

The V gene is TRBV4-1, the J gene TRBJ2-2; D might be TRBD1 (6 bases). The germline V gene has CDR1 MGHRA and CDR2 YSYEKL. The CDR3 extends over 16 amino acids. Trimming removed 4 bases from V and 0 bases from J, with 12 bases in between. CDR3 bases: TGCGCCAGCAGCCGCAAGGGACACGCGAACACCGGGGAGCTGTTTTTT. As protein: CASSRKGHANTGELFF.

The V call is TRBV7-3, the J call TRBJ2-3; 7 nucleotides line up with TRBD1. The CDR3 runs to 14 residues. The V gene's germline CDR1 is SGHTA and CDR2 FQGTGA. J was trimmed by 8 bases and V by 4 bases; bases with no gene match: 9. The CDR3 spells CASSSGNTGATQYF. The CDR3 DNA follows: TGTGCCAGCAGCTCCGGCAACACAGGGGCTACGCAGTATTTT. The full variable domain, in which reference TRBV7-3 and TRBJ2-3 provide the parts outside the CDR3, is GAGVSQTPSNKVTEKGKYVELRCDPISGHTALYWYRQSLGQGPEFLIYFQGTGAADDSGLPNDRFFAVRPEGSVSTLKIQRTERGDSAVYLCASSSGNTGATQYFGPGTRLTVL.

The CDR3 protein is CASSFYSSLAGPYEQYF. CDR3 nucleotide sequence: TGCGCCAGCAGCTTTTACTCCAGCCTAGCGGGCCCCTACGAGCAGTACTTC. The rearrangement uses TRBV5-1 and TRBJ2-7, with 8 positions matching TRBD2. Germline V CDR1 and CDR2: SGHRS, YFSETQ. This CDR3 contains 17 residues. V trimming: 2 bases; J trimming: 2 bases; junction bases outside the gene matches: 12.

The rearrangement joins TRBV7-3 to TRBJ1-1; 7 nucleotides line up with TRBD1. Germline lookup yields CDR1 SGHTA and CDR2 FQGTGA. The CDR3 is 14 residues long. The junction had 7 bases not matched to a gene; V was cut back by 5 bases and J by 4 bases. CDR3 in amino acids: CASSRSSGGTEAFF. As DNA, the CDR3 is TGTGCCAGCAGCAGATCGTCAGGGGGCACTGAAGCTTTCTTT.

The chain has TRBV11-3 and TRBJ2-2; D is possibly TRBD1 (5 bases). This CDR3 has 14 amino acids. V lost 5 bases and J lost 7, with 14 bases in between. From germline, CDR1 is SGHNT and CDR2 YENEEA. The CDR3 reads CASSNSRVDGELFF. CDR3 coding DNA: TGTGCCAGCAGCAACAGCAGGGTGGACGGGGAGCTGTTTTTT.

In DNA, the CDR3 is TGTGCCAGTAGTATACTCCGAGACAGGGGCAATCAGCCCCAGCATTTT. Translation gives CASSILRDRGNQPQHF. The chain has TRBV19 and TRBJ1-5; TRBD1 aligns across 7 bases. Germline loops: CDR1 LNHDA, CDR2 SQIVND (reference sequence). This CDR3 is built from 16 residues. V gave up 2 bases and J gave up 2 bases; unmatched junction bases: 6.

The V gene is TRBV28, the J gene TRBJ2-3; 8 bases are shared with TRBD1. The CDR3 contains 16 residues. CDR1 and CDR2 (germline): MDHEN, SYDVKM. V was pared by 3 bases and J by 3 bases, with 8 bases of the junction left unmatched. CDR3 amino acids: CASSFQGQGRTDTQYF. In DNA form, the CDR3 reads TGTGCCAGCAGTTTCCAAGGACAGGGCCGAACAGATACGCAGTATTTT. Supplemented by reference TRBV28 and TRBJ2-3, the full variable domain reads DVKVTQSSRYLVKRTGEKVFLECVQDMDHENMFWYRQDPGLGLRLIYFSYDVKMKEKGDIPEGYSVSREKKERFSLILESASTNQTSMYLCASSFQGQGRTDTQYFGPGTRLTVL.

The chain uses TRBV7-2 and TRBJ2-2; 11 nucleotides match TRBD1. This CDR3 is 16 amino acids long. With 8 bases clipped from V and 5 bases from J, the junction kept 10 bases outside the gene matches. Germline V gene sequence: CDR1 SGHTA, CDR2 FQGNSA. This chain's CDR3 is CASRPTGTGGTGELFF. For the CDR3, the DNA is TGTGCCAGCCGCCCGACCGGGACAGGGGGGACCGGGGAGCTGTTTTTT.

J is TRBJ2-5 and V is TRBV19; TRBD2 matches 8 bases. This CDR3 contains 14 residues. J lost 4 bases, V lost 3 bases, and 4 bases had no gene match. Germline CDR1 is LNHDA and CDR2 is SQIVND (reference sequence). This chain's CDR3 is CASSMAGGRETQYF. The CDR3 DNA reads TGTGCCAGTAGTATGGCGGGGGGACGAGAGACCCAGTACTTC.

The CDR3: CASSQAEGSGELFF. The CDR3 region has the DNA TGTGCCAGTTCTCAAGCGGAGGGATCCGGGGAGCTGTTTTTT. The chain employs TRBV19 and TRBJ2-2, with D possibly being TRBD2 (6 bases). V was clipped by 8 bases and J by 6 bases, with 16 bases between them. The germline CDR1 and CDR2 sequences are LNHDA and SQIVND (reference sequence). The length of the CDR3 is 14 residues.

This clone came up a few times. The rearrangement uses TRBV9 and TRBJ2-1; tentatively, D is TRBD2 (5 bases). Germline assignment: CDR1 SGDLS and CDR2 YYNGEE. There are 15 residues in the CDR3. Trimming shortened V by 0 bases and J by 4 bases, and 11 bases separated the two germline ends. The CDR3 region is CASSVGGWRYNEQFF. CDR3 coding DNA: TGTGCCAGCAGCGTAGGAGGGTGGAGGTACAATGAGCAGTTCTTC.

This clone has more than one count but fewer than ten. CDR3: CASSLGTSLETQYF. The CDR3 coding sequence is TGTGCCAGCAGCTTGGGGACTAGTCTGGAGACCCAGTACTTC. This rearrangement joins TRBV5-4 to TRBJ2-5, with TRBD2 matching over 7 bases. CDR1 and CDR2 from the germline V gene are SGHNT and YYREEE (reference sequence). This CDR3 comprises 14 residues. J lost 5 bases, V lost 0 bases, and 4 bases had no gene match.

This rearrangement joins TRBV15 to TRBJ2-5; 7 bases map to TRBD2. CDR1 and CDR2 (germline): LNHNV, YYDKDF (reference sequence). Trimming at V came to 5 bases and at J to 4 bases, leaving 4 bases not matched to a gene. The CDR3 extends over 13 amino acids. This CDR3 reads CATSGGSGETQYF. DNA for the CDR3: TGTGCCACCAGCGGCGGGAGCGGAGAGACCCAGTACTTC.

The chain joins TRBV27 to TRBJ2-3, with 7 bases lining up with TRBD2. CDR1 and CDR2 (germline): MNHEY, SMNVEV (reference sequence). Unmatched junction bases numbered 9, after V lost 5 bases and J lost 1 base. This CDR3 has 16 residues. In nucleotides, the CDR3 is TGTGCCAGCAGTGGCATTGGGGGAGGGGGCACAGATACGCAGTATTTT. This encodes CASSGIGGGGTDTQYF.

The rearrangement joins TRBV24-1 to TRBJ2-1; the match to TRBD2 covers 15 bases. The length of the CDR3 is 16 residues. Germline lookup yields CDR1 KGHDR and CDR2 SFDVKD. V lost 3 bases and J lost 9; bases outside the gene matches: 5. DNA of the CDR3: TGTGCCACCAGTGATCCCACGGGACTAGCGGGAGGTGAGCAGTTCTTC. This codes for CATSDPTGLAGGEQFF.

This CDR3 reads CATSSTSGRNYNEQFF. CDR3 bases: TGTGCCACCAGCAGTACTAGCGGGAGGAACTACAATGAGCAGTTCTTC. The V call is TRBV15, the J call TRBJ2-1, with 12 positions matching TRBD2. V lost 3 bases, J lost 3 bases, and 3 bases stayed unmatched. CDR3 length: 16 amino acids. CDR1 and CDR2 (germline): LNHNV, YYDKDF (reference sequence).